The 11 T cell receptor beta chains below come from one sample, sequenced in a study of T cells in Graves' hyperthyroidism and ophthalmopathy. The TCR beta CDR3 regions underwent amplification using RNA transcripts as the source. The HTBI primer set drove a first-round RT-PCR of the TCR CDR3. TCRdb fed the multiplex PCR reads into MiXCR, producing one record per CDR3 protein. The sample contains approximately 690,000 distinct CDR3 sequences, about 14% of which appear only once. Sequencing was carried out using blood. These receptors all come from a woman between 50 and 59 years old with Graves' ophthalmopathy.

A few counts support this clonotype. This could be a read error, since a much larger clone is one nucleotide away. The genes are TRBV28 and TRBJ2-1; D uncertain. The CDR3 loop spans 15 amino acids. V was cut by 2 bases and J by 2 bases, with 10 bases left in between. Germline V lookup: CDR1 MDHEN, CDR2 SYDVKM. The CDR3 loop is CASSLIHFPYNEQFF. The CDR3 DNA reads TGTGCCAGCAGTTTAATCCACTTTCCCTACAATGAGCAGTTCTTC. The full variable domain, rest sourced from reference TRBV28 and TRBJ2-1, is DVKVTQSSRYLVKRTGEKVFLECVQDMDHENMFWYRQDPGLGLRLIYFSYDVKMKEKGDIPEGYSVSREKKERFSLILESASTNQTSMYLCASSLIHFPYNEQFFGPGTRLTVL.

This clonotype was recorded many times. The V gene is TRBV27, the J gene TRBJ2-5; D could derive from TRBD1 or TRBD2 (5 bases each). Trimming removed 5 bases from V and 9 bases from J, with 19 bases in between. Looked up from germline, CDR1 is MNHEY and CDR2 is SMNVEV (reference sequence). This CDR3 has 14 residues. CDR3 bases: TGTGCCAGCAGTGTCCGTCGGGGCGCGCACGCCCAGTACTTC. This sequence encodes CASSVRRGAHAQYF.

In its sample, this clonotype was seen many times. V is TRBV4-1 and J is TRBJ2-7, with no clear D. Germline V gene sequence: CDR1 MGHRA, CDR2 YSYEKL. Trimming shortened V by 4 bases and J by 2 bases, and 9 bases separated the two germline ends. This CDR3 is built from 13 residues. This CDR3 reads CASSPPQAYEQYF. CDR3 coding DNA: TGCGCCAGCAGCCCCCCCCAAGCCTACGAGCAGTACTTC.

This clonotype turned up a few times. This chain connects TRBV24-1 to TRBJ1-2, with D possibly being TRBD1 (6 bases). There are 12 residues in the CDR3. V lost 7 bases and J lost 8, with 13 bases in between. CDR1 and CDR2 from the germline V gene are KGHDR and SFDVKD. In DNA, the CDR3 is TGTGCCACCAGCGGACAGTCGGCCGGCTACACCTTC. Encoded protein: CATSGQSAGYTF.

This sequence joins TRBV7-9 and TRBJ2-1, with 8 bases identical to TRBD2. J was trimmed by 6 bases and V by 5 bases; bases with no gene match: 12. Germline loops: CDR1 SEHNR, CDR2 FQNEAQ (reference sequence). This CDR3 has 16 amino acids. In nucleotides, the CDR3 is TGTGCCAGCAGCCCCCCCCCGGGACTAGGCCGCAATGAGCAGTTCTTC. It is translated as CASSPPPGLGRNEQFF.

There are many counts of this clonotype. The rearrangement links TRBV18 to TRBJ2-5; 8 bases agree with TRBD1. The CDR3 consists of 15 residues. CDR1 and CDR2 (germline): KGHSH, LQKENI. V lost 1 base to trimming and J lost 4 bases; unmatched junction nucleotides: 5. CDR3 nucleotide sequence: TGTGCCAGCTCACCACTTCAGGGGGCCTCAGAGACCCAGTACTTC. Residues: CASSPLQGASETQYF.

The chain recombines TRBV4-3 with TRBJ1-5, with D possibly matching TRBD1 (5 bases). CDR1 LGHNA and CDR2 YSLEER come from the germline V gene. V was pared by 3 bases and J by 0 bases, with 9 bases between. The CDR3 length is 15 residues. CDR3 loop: CASSHGRVSNQPQHF. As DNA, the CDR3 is TGCGCCAGCAGCCACGGCAGGGTTAGCAATCAGCCCCAGCATTTT.

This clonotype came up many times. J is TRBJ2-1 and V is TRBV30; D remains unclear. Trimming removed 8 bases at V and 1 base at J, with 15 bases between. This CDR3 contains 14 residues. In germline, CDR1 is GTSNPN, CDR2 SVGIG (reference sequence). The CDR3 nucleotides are TGTGCCCGCAAAACTCCAGCTTCCTACAATGAGCAGTTCTTC. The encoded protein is CARKTPASYNEQFF.

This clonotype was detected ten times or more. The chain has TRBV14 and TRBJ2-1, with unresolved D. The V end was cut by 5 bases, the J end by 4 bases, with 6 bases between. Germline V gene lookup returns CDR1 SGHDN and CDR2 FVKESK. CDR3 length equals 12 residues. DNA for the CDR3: TGTGCCAGCAGCGCACAGTACAATGAGCAGTTCTTC. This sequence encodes CASSAQYNEQFF.

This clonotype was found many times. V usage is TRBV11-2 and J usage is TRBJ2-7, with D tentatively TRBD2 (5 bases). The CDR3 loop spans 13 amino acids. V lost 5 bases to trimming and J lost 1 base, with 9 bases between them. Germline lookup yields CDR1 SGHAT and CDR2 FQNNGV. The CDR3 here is CASSPSGSYEQYF. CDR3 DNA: TGTGCCAGCAGCCCCTCGGGGTCCTACGAGCAGTACTTC.

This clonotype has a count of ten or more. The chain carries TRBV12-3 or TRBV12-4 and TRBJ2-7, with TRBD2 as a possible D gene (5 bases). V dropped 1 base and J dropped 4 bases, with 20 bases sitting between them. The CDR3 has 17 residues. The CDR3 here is CASSLGQRYSFTYEQYF. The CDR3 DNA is TGTGCCAGCAGTTTAGGGCAGCGGTACTCTTTCACATACGAGCAGTACTTC.